This entry is about one T cell receptor (beta chain). Its antigen is unknown. The sample is drawn from a study of T cell responses to AZD1222 COVID-19 vaccine. Study conclusions and caveats: Seropositive status at baseline applied to only six AZD1222 recipients.

The table came from immunoSEQ multiplex PCR; TCRdb's copy has only in-frame clones and leaves some out. The profile covers around 150,000 clones, with roughly 92% appearing a single time and around 1.3% taken by the ten largest. V was pared by 5 bases and J by 4 bases, with 12 bases between. CDR3 size: 13 residues. Germline V gene sequence: CDR1 SGHRS, CDR2 YFSETQ. V and J are TRBV5-1 and TRBJ1-1; the D gene is possibly TRBD1 (6 bases). Material: peripheral blood, obtained on day 0 of AZD1222 vaccination. This receptor was obtained from an adult in good health. The CDR3 sequence is CASRPGVGTEAFF. CDR3 nucleotide sequence: TGCGCCAGCAGACCAGGGGTGGGCACTGAAGCTTTCTTT.